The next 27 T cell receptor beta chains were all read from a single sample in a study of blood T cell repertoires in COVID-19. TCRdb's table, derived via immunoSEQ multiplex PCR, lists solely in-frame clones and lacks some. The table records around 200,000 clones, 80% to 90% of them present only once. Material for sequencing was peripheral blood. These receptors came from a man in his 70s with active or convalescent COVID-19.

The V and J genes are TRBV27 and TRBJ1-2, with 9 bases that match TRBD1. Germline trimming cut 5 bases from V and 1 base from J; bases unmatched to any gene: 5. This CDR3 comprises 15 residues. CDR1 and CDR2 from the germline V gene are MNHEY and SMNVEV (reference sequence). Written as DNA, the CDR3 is TGTGCCAGCAGTCCGGGACAGGGCGTTAACTATGGCTACACCTTC. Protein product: CASSPGQGVNYGYTF.

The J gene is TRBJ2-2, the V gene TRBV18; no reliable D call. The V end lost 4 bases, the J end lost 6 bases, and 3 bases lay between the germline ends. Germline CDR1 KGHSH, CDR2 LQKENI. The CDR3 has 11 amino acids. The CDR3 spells CASSLSGELFF. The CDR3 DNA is TGTGCCAGCTCACTATCCGGGGAGCTGTTTTTT.

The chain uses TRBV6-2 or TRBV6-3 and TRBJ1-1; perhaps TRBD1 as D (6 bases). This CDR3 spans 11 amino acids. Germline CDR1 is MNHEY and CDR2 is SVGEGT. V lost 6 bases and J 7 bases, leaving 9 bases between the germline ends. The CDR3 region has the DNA TGTGCCAGCAGCCCCAGGGGTGAAGCTTTCTTT. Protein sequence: CASSPRGEAFF.

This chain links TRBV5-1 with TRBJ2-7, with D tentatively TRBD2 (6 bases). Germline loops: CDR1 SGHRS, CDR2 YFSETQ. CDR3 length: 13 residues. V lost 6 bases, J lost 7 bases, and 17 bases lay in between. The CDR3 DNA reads TGCGCCAGCATGGCGGGGAGCTTAGGGGAGCAGTACTTC. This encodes CASMAGSLGEQYF.

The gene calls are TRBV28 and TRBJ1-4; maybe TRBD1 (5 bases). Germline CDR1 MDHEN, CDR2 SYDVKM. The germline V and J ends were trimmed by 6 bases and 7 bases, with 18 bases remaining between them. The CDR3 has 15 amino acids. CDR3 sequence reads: CASSAGGGGAEKLFF. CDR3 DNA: TGTGCCAGCAGCGCTGGGGGGGGTGGGGCTGAAAAACTGTTTTTT.

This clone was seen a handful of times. CDR3 protein: CASSHADIDTQYF. The CDR3 DNA reads as TGCGCCAGCAGCCATGCCGACATAGATACGCAGTATTTT. V is TRBV4-3 and J is TRBJ2-3; no clear D gene. The CDR3 spans 13 residues. The V and J ends lost 3 bases and 5 bases respectively, with 9 bases between them. Germline V CDR1 and CDR2: LGHNA, YSLEER.

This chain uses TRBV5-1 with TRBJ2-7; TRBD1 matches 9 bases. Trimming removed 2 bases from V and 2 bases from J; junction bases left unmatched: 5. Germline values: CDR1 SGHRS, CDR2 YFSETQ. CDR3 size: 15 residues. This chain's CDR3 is CASSFWTGVAYEQYF. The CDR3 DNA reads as TGCGCCAGCAGCTTCTGGACAGGGGTTGCCTACGAGCAGTACTTC.

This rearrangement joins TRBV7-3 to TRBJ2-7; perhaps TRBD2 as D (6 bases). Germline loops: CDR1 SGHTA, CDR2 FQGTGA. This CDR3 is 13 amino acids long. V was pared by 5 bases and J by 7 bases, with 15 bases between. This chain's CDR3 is CASSRERAGEQYF. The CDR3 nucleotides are TGTGCCAGCAGCCGCGAAAGGGCGGGGGAGCAGTACTTC.

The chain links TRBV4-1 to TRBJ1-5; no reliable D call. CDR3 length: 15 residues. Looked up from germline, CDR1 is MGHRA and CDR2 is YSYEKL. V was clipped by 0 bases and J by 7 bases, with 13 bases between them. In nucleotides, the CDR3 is TGCGCCAGCAGCCAAGAAGGTGGAATGCGGCAGCCCCAGCATTTT. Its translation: CASSQEGGMRQPQHF.

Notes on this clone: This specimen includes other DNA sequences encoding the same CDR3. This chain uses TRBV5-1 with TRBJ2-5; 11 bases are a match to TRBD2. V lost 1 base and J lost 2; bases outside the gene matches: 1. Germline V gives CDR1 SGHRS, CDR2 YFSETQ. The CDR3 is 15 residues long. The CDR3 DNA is TGCGCCAGCAGCTTGCTAGCGGGGGGACAAGAGACCCAGTACTTC. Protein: CASSLLAGGQETQYF.

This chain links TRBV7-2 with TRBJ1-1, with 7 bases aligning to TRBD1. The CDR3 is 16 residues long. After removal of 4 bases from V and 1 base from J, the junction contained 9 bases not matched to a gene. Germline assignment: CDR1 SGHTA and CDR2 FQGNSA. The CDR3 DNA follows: TGTGCCAGCAGCTCCTCAGCCGACAGGGCGAACACTGAAGCTTTCTTT. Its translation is CASSSSADRANTEAFF.

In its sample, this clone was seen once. The DNA for the CDR3 is TGTGCCACCAGCACGAGAGGGTGGGGAAAGGCTAATGAAAAACTGTTTTTT. It codes for CATSTRGWGKANEKLFF. The chain is built from TRBV15 and TRBJ1-4; D remains unclear. CDR1 is LNHNV, CDR2 YYDKDF, per germline (reference sequence). This CDR3 contains 17 residues. V was trimmed by 4 bases and J by 3 bases, leaving 18 bases between them. Full variable domain (remainder filled in from reference TRBV15 and TRBJ1-4): DAMVIQNPRYQVTQFGKPVTLSCSQTLNHNVMYWYQQKSSQAPKLLFHYYDKDFNNEADTPDNFQSRRPNTSFCFLDIRSPGLGDTAMYLCATSTRGWGKANEKLFFGSGTQLSVL.

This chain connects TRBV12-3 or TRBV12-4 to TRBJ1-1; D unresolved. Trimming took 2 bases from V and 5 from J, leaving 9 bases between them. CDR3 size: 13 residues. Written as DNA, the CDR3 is TGTGCCAGCAGTTTATCCGGGTGGACTGAAGCTTTCTTT. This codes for CASSLSGWTEAFF.

This CDR3 reads CASSQGTGGEKLFF. For the CDR3, the DNA is TGCGCCAGCAGTCAAGGGACAGGGGGTGAAAAACTGTTTTTT. This rearrangement joins TRBV23-1 to TRBJ1-4, with 11 bases fitting TRBD1. TRBV23-1 belongs to the ORF category, with a function that is uncertain. There are 14 residues in the CDR3. Losses at the gene ends were 2 bases for V and 7 bases for J; bases not matched to a gene: 0.

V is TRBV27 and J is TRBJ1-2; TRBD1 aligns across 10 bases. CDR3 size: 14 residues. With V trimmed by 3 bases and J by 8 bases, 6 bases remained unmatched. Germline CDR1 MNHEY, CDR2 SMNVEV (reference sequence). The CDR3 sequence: CASSFGTGEGGYTF. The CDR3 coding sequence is TGTGCCAGCAGTTTTGGGACAGGGGAAGGAGGCTACACCTTC.

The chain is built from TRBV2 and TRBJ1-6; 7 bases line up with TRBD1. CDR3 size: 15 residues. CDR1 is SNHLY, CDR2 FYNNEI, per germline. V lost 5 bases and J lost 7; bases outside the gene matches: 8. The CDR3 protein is CASSTGQERNSPLHF. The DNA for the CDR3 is TGTGCCAGCAGTACCGGACAGGAAAGGAATTCACCCCTCCACTTT.

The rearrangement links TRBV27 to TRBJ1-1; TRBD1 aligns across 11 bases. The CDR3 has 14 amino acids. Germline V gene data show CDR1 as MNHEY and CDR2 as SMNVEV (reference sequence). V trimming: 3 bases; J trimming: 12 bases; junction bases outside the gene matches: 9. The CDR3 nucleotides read TGTGCCAGCAGTTTCCGAATTGGACAGGGGGCGTCTTTCTTT. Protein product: CASSFRIGQGASFF.

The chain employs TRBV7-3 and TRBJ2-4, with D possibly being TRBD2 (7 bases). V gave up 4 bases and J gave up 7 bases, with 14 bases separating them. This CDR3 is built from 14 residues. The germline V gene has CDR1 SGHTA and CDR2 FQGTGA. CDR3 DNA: TGTGCCAGCAGCTCCCCAGGGGAGGGGAACATTCAGTACTTC. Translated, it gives CASSSPGEGNIQYF.

The CDR3 spells CSVKGIRGYGYTF. In DNA form, the CDR3 reads TGCAGCGTTAAAGGGATACGGGGGTATGGCTACACCTTC. The chain combines TRBV29-1 with TRBJ1-2, with D possibly TRBD1 on 5 matching bases. Trimming took off 5 bases at V and 5 bases at J, with 15 bases between the two ends. The germline V gene has CDR1 SQVTM and CDR2 ANQGSEA. The length of the CDR3 is 13 residues.

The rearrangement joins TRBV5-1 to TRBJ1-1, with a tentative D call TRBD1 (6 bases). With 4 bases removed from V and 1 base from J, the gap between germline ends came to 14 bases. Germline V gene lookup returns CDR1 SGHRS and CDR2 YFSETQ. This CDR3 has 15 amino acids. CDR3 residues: CASSLGHSKNTEAFF. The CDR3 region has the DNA TGCGCCAGCAGCCTGGGACATAGTAAGAACACTGAAGCTTTCTTT.

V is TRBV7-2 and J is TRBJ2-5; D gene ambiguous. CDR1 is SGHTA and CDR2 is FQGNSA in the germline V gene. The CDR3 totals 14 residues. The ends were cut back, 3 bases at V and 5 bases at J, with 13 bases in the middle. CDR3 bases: TGTGCCAGCAGCTTCCGGCGGAGTGAGGAGACCCAGTACTTC. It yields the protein CASSFRRSEETQYF.

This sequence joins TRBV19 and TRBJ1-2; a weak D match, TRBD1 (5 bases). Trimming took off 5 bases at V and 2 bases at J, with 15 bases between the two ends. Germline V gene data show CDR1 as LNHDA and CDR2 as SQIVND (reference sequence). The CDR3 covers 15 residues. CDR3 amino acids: CASSGAPGSNYGYTF. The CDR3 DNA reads TGTGCCAGTAGTGGGGCGCCAGGGTCGAACTATGGCTACACCTTC.

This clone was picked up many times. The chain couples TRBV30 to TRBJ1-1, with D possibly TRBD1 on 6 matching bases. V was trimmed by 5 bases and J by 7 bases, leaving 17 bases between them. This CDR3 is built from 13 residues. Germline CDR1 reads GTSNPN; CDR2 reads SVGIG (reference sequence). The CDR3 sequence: CAWQTGALFEAFF. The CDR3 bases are TGTGCCTGGCAGACAGGAGCCCTCTTTGAAGCTTTCTTT. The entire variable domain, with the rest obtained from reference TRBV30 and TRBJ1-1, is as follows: SQTIHQWPATLVQPVGSPLSLECTVEGTSNPNLYWYRQAAGRGLQLLFYSVGIGQISSEVPQNLSASRPQDRQFILSSKKLLLSDSGFYLCAWQTGALFEAFFGQGTRLTVV.

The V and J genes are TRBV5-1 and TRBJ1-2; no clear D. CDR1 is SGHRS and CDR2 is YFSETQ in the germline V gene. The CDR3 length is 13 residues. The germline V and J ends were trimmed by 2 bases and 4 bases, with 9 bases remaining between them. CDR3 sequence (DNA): TGCGCCAGCAGCTTTTTACAAACCTATGGCTACACCTTC. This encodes CASSFLQTYGYTF.

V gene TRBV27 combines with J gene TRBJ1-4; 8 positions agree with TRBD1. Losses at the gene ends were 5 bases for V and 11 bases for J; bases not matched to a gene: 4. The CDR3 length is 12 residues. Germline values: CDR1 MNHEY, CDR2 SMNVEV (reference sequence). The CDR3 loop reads CASSQTGDKLFF. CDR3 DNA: TGTGCCAGCAGTCAGACAGGGGATAAACTGTTTTTT.

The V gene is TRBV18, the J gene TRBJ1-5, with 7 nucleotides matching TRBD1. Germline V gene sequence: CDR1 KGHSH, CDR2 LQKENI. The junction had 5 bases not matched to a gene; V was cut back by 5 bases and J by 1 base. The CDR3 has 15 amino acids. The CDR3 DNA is TGTGCCAGCTCAACCGGGACAGTAAGCAATCAGCCCCAGCATTTT. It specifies CASSTGTVSNQPQHF.

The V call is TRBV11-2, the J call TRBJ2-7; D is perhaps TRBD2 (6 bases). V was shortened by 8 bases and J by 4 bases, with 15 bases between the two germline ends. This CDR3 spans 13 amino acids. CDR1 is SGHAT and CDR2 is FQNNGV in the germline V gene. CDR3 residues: CASGPTSSYEQYF. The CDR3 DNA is TGTGCCAGCGGACCAACTAGCTCTTACGAGCAGTACTTC.